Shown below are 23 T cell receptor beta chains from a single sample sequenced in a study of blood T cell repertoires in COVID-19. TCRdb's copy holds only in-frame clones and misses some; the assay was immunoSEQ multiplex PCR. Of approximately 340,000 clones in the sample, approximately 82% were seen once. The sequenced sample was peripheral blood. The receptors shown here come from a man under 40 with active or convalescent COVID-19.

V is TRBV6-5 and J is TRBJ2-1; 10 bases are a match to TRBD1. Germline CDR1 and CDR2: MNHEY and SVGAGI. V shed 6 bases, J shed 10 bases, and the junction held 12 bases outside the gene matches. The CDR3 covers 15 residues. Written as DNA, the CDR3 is TGTGCCAGCAGGAGGGGGACAGGGGCCCAAGAGGAGCAGTTCTTC. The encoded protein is CASRRGTGAQEEQFF.

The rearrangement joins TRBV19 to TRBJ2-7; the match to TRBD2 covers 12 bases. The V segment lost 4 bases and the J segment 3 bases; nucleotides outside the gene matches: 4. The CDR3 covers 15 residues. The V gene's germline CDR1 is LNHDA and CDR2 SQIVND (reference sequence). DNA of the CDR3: TGTGCCAGTAGTAGGGGACTAGCGGGCTACTACGAGCAGTACTTC. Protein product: CASSRGLAGYYEQYF.

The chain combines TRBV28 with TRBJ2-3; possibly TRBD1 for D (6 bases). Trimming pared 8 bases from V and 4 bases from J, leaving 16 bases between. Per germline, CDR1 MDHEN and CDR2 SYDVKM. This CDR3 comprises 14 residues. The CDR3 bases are TGTGCCAGCGGCTCTCCGAGGGGGTCAGATACGCAGTATTTT. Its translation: CASGSPRGSDTQYF.

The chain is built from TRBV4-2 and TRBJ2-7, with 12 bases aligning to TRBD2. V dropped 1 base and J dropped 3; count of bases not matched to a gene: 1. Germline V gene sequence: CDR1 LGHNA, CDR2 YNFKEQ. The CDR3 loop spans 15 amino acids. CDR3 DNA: TGTGCCAGCAGCCAAGGACTAGCGGGAGACTACGAGCAGTACTTC. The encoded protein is CASSQGLAGDYEQYF.

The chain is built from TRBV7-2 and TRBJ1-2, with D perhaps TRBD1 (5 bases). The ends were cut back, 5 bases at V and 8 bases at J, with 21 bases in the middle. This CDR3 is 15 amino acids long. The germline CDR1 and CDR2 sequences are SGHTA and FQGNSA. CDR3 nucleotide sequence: TGTGCCAGCAGCCTCACAGGTGGAAGGGCCCACGGCTACACCTTC. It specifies CASSLTGGRAHGYTF.

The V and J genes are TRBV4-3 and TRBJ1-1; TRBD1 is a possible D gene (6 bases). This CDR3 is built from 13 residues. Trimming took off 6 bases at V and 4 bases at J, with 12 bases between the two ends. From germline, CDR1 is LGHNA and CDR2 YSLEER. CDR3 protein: CASRSLGGTEAFF. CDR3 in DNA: TGCGCCAGCAGGTCCTTAGGGGGCACTGAAGCTTTCTTT.

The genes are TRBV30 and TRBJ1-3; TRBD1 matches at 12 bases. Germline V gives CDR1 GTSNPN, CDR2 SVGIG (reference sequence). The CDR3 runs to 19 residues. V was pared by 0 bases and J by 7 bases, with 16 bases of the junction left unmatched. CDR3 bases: TGTGCCTGGAGTGTATACGGGACAGGGGGCAGGGGGAGCGGGAACACCATATATTTT. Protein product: CAWSVYGTGGRGSGNTIYF.

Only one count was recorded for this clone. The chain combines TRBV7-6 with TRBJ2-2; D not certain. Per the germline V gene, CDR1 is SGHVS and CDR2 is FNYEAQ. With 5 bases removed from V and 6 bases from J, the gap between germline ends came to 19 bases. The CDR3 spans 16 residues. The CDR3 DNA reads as TGTGCCAGCAGCCCGACCCAAAACTATCTCTCCGGGGAGCTGTTTTTT. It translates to CASSPTQNYLSGELFF.

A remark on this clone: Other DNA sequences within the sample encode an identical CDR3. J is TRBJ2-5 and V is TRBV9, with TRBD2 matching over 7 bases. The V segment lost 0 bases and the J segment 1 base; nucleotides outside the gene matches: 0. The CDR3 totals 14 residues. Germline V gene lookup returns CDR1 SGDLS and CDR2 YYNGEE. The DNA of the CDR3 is TGTGCCAGCAGCGTAGGCGGGGGCCAAGAGACCCAGTACTTC. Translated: CASSVGGGQETQYF.

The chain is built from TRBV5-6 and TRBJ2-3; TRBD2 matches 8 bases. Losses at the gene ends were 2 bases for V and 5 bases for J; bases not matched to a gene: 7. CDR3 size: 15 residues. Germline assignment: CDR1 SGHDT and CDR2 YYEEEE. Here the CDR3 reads CASSLASGPGDTQYF. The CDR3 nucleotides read TGTGCCAGCAGCTTAGCTAGCGGGCCGGGAGATACGCAGTATTTT.

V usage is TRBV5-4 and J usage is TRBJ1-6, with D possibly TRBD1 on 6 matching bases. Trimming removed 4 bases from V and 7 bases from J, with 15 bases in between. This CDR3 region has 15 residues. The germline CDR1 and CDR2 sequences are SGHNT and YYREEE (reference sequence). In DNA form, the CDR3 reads TGTGCCAGCAGCGCCCTACAGGGATCGAATTCACCCCTCCACTTT. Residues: CASSALQGSNSPLHF.

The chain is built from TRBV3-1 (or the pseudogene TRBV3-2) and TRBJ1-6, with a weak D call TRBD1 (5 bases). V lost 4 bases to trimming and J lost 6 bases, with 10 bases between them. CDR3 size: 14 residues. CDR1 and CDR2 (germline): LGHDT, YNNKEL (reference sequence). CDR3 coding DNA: TGTGCCAGCAGCCCCGTGGGGGGTAATTCACCCCTCCACTTT. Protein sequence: CASSPVGGNSPLHF.

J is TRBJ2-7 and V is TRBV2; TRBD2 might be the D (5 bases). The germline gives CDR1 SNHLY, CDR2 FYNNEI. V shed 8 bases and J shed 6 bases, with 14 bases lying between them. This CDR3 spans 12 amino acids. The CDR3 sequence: CASGFYGGEQYF. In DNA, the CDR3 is TGTGCCAGCGGTTTTTATGGAGGCGAGCAGTACTTC.

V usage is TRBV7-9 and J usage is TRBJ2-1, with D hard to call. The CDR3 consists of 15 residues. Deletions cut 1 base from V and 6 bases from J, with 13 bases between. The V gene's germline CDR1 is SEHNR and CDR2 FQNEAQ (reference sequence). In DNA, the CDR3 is TGTGCCAGCAGCTTAGTACCCTCACGCGGCAATGAGCAGTTCTTC. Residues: CASSLVPSRGNEQFF.

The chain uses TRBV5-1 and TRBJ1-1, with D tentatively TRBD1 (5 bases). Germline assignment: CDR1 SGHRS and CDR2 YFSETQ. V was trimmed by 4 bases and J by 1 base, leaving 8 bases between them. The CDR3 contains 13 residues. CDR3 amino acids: CASSIGQNTEAFF. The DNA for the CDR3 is TGCGCCAGCAGCATAGGACAGAACACTGAAGCTTTCTTT.

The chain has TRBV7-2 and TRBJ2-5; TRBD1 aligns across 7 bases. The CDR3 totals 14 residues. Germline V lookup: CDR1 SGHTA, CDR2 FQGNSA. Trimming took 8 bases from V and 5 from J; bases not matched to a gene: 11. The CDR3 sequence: CASREGAQEETQYF. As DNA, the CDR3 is TGTGCCAGCCGTGAGGGGGCTCAGGAGGAGACCCAGTACTTC.

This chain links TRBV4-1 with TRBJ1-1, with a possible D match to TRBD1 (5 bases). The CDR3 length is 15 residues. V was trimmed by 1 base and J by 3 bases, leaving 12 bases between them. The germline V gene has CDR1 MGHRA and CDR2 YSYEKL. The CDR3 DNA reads TGCGCCAGCAGCCAAGTAGGGGTTCGGTACACTGAAGCTTTCTTT. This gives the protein CASSQVGVRYTEAFF.

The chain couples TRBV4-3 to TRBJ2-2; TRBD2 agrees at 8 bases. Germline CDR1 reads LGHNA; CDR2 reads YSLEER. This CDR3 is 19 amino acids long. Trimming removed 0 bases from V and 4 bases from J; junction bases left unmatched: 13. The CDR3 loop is CASSQDRLGVAGTTGELFF. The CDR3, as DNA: TGCGCCAGCAGCCAAGATCGTCTTGGAGTAGCGGGAACCACCGGGGAGCTGTTTTTT.

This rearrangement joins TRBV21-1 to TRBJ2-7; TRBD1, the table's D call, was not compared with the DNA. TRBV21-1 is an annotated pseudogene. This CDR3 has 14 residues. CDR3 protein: CASRGGTGSYEQYF. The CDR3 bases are TGTGCCAGCAGGGGGGGGACAGGGTCCTACGAGCAGTACTTC.

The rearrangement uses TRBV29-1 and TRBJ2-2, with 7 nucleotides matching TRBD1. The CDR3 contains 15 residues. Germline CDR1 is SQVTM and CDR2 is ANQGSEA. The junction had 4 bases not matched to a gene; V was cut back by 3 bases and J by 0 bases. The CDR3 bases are TGCAGCGTTGATTCGACAGGGACGAACACCGGGGAGCTGTTTTTT. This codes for CSVDSTGTNTGELFF.

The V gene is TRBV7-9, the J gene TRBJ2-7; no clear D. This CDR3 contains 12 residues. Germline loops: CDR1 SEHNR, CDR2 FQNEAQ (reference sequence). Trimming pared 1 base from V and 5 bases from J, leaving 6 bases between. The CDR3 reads CASSLDLDEQYF. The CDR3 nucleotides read TGTGCCAGCAGCTTAGACTTGGACGAGCAGTACTTC.

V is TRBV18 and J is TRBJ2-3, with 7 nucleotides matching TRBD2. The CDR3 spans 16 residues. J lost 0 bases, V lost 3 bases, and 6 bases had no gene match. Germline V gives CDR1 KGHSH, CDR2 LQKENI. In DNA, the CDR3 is TGTGCCAGCTCACCGAGCGGGGAAACTAGCACAGATACGCAGTATTTT. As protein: CASSPSGETSTDTQYF.

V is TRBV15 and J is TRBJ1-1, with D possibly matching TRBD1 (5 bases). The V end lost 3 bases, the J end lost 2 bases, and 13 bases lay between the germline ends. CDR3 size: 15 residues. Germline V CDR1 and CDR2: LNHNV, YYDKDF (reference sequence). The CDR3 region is CATSRGGAANTEAFF. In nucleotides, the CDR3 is TGTGCCACCAGCAGGGGTGGGGCCGCAAACACTGAAGCTTTCTTT.